This passage covers 23 T cell receptor beta chains from one sample sequenced in a study of blood T cell repertoires in COVID-19. Using immunoSEQ multiplex PCR, the repertoire was profiled, and TCRdb retains in-frame clones only, with some absent. The sample records approximately 260,000 clones, just over 90% being singletons. Sequenced sample: PBMCs or T cells enriched from blood (not recorded which). The receptors were gathered from a woman aged 18-30 years who had recovered from COVID-19.

V is TRBV3-1 (or the pseudogene TRBV3-2) and J is TRBJ2-3; 7 nucleotides match TRBD2. Per the germline V gene, CDR1 is LGHDT and CDR2 is YNNKEL (reference sequence). The CDR3 runs 15 residues. V shed 2 bases and J 0 bases; nucleotides not matched to a gene: 2. The CDR3 DNA sequence: TGTGCCAGCAGCCAACTAGCGGCTAGCACAGATACGCAGTATTTT. As protein: CASSQLAASTDTQYF.

V is TRBV19 and J is TRBJ1-1; 7 nucleotides agree with TRBD1. The CDR3 runs to 15 residues. After removal of 2 bases from V and 4 bases from J, the junction contained 7 bases not matched to a gene. The germline V gene has CDR1 LNHDA and CDR2 SQIVND (reference sequence). The CDR3 loop reads CASSISGGYGTEAFF. In DNA form, the CDR3 reads TGTGCCAGTAGTATATCAGGGGGATATGGCACTGAAGCTTTCTTT. The variable domain in full, completed from reference TRBV19 and TRBJ1-1, reads DGGITQSPKYLFRKEGQNVTLSCEQNLNHDAMYWYRQDPGQGLRLIYYSQIVNDFQKGDIAEGYSVSREKKESFPLTVTSAQKNPTAFYLCASSISGGYGTEAFFGQGTRLTVV.

The CDR3 nucleotides are TGTGCCATCAGTGGTGGACAGGCCTCTAGCACAGATACGCAGTATTTT. This encodes CAISGGQASSTDTQYF. The rearrangement links TRBV10-3 to TRBJ2-3; 7 bases align to TRBD1. CDR3 length: 16 residues. V shed 4 bases, J shed 0 bases, and the junction held 7 bases outside the gene matches. Germline CDR1 ENHRY, CDR2 SYGVKD.

The chain couples TRBV18 to TRBJ2-7, with 11 bases fitting TRBD1. The trim removed 0 bases at V and 3 bases at J, leaving 1 base unmatched. There are 15 residues in the CDR3. Germline CDR1 is KGHSH and CDR2 is LQKENI. CDR3 loop: CASSPPGQGVYEQYF. The CDR3 region has the DNA TGTGCCAGCTCACCACCGGGACAGGGGGTCTACGAGCAGTACTTC.

The count of this clone is one. Written as DNA, the CDR3 is TGTGCCAGCAGCAATCTAAGCTACGAGCAGTACTTC. Encoded protein: CASSNLSYEQYF. The chain combines TRBV21-1 with TRBJ2-7; the table's D call of TRBD2 was not tested on the DNA. TRBV21-1 represents a pseudogene. The length of the CDR3 is 12 residues.

V usage is TRBV24-1 and J usage is TRBJ2-1; 9 nucleotides align to TRBD1. This CDR3 is 15 amino acids long. Germline V gene data show CDR1 as KGHDR and CDR2 as SFDVKD. V was clipped by 5 bases and J by 6 bases; unmatched bases: 7. CDR3 sequence: CATSGHGTGSNEQFF. In DNA, the CDR3 is TGTGCCACCAGTGGCCATGGGACAGGGAGCAATGAGCAGTTCTTC.

The chain joins TRBV19 to TRBJ1-2; 11 bases are a match to TRBD1. Per germline, CDR1 LNHDA and CDR2 SQIVND (reference sequence). Trimming took 5 bases from V and 6 from J; bases not matched to a gene: 5. The CDR3 loop spans 14 amino acids. The CDR3 is CASSLGQGANGYTF. CDR3 DNA sequence: TGTGCCAGTAGTCTCGGACAGGGGGCGAATGGCTACACCTTC.

The gene calls are TRBV7-2 and TRBJ1-5, with D uncertain. The CDR3 covers 14 residues. The germline V gene has CDR1 SGHTA and CDR2 FQGNSA. Trimming removed 0 bases at V and 6 bases at J, with 9 bases between. The CDR3 DNA reads as TGTGCCAGCAGCTTAGCGCCGTCGGTTCAGCCCCAGCATTTT. Translating it yields CASSLAPSVQPQHF.

The chain joins TRBV5-1 to TRBJ2-1; tentative D call: TRBD2 (6 bases). The ends were cut back, 0 bases at V and 8 bases at J, with 6 bases in the middle. CDR3 size: 12 residues. Germline assignment: CDR1 SGHRS and CDR2 YFSETQ. The CDR3 sequence is CASSLGGDEQFF. As DNA, the CDR3 is TGCGCCAGCAGCTTGGGCGGGGATGAGCAGTTCTTC.

This clone was detected a few times. The gene calls are TRBV4-2 and TRBJ2-2; D is unresolved. This CDR3 contains 13 residues. The germline V and J ends were trimmed by 3 bases and 7 bases, with 9 bases remaining between them. Germline lookup yields CDR1 LGHNA and CDR2 YNFKEQ. In DNA, the CDR3 is TGTGCCAGCAGCCAGCCCGGTGGCGGGGAGCTGTTTTTT. Protein: CASSQPGGGELFF.

The V gene is TRBV5-5, the J gene TRBJ1-1, with D unresolved. The CDR3 is 14 residues long. Germline V gene lookup returns CDR1 SGHKS and CDR2 YYEKEE (reference sequence). V lost 2 bases and J 0 bases, leaving 8 bases between the germline ends. The DNA for the CDR3 is TGTGCCAGCAGCTTTATCGGGGTGAACACTGAAGCTTTCTTT. Translating gives CASSFIGVNTEAFF.

The gene calls are TRBV5-1 and TRBJ2-2; 10 bases match TRBD2. V shed 4 bases, J shed 4 bases, and the junction held 16 bases outside the gene matches. Germline assignment: CDR1 SGHRS and CDR2 YFSETQ. CDR3 size: 19 residues. Here the CDR3 DNA reads TGCGCCAGCAGCATAACCGGGACTAGCGAGTTGCGGGGCACCGGGGAGCTGTTTTTT. Encoded protein: CASSITGTSELRGTGELFF. Drawing the rest from reference TRBV5-1 and TRBJ2-2, the complete variable domain is KAGVTQTPRYLIKTRGQQVTLSCSPISGHRSVSWYQQTPGQGLQFLFEYFSETQRNKGNFPGRFSGRQFSNSRSEMNVSTLELGDSALYLCASSITGTSELRGTGELFFGEGSRLTVL.

The rearrangement links TRBV4-1 to TRBJ1-1; 7 bases align to TRBD1. CDR1 MGHRA and CDR2 YSYEKL come from the germline V gene. The CDR3 contains 14 residues. V shed 7 bases and J 0 bases; nucleotides not matched to a gene: 5. This CDR3 reads CASTRQGLNTEAFF. CDR3 in DNA: TGCGCCAGCACAAGACAGGGACTGAACACTGAAGCTTTCTTT.

This chain joins TRBV12-5 and TRBJ2-5; D remains ambiguous. Germline values: CDR1 LGHNT, CDR2 FRNRAP. This CDR3 has 13 amino acids. Between the trimmed V and J ends, which lost 2 bases and 5 bases, there was a span of 9 bases. CDR3 region: CASGLWQAETQYF. The CDR3 bases are TGTGCTAGTGGTTTGTGGCAGGCGGAGACCCAGTACTTC.

The chain recombines TRBV5-1 with TRBJ1-1; tentatively, D is TRBD1 (6 bases). V was cut by 2 bases and J by 1 base, with 9 bases left in between. CDR1 and CDR2 (germline): SGHRS, YFSETQ. The CDR3 has 14 residues. CDR3 amino acids: CASSFRTENTEAFF. The DNA for the CDR3 is TGCGCCAGCAGCTTTCGGACAGAGAACACTGAAGCTTTCTTT.

Details on this clone: At one boundary the junction diverges from the germline segment, which might be a read error. This rearrangement joins TRBV7-7 to TRBJ2-3; perhaps TRBD2 as D (6 bases). Germline CDR1 and CDR2: SSHAT and FNYEAQ (reference sequence). There are 15 residues in the CDR3. The CDR3 DNA follows: TGTGCTAGCAGCTTAGGCTTGGGGGGAACAGATACGCAGTATTTT. Translating gives CASSLGLGGTDTQYF.

The chain recombines TRBV27 with TRBJ2-1, with 7 bases lining up with TRBD1. Trimming at V came to 5 bases and at J to 2 bases, leaving 6 bases not matched to a gene. The germline V gene encodes CDR1 MNHEY and CDR2 SMNVEV (reference sequence). The CDR3 is 15 amino acids. Written as DNA, the CDR3 is TGTGCCAGCAGTCCACGACAGGGCGCCTACAATGAGCAGTTCTTC. Encoded protein: CASSPRQGAYNEQFF.

This chain uses TRBV24-1 with TRBJ2-3; D unresolved. The CDR3 totals 14 residues. With 2 bases removed from V and 1 base from J, the gap between germline ends came to 6 bases. Germline V CDR1 and CDR2: KGHDR, SFDVKD. CDR3 sequence reads: CATSDWPRTDTQYF. DNA of the CDR3: TGTGCCACCAGTGATTGGCCCCGCACAGATACGCAGTATTTT.

The V and J genes are TRBV29-1 and TRBJ1-3, with D maybe TRBD1 (6 bases). Between the trimmed V and J ends, which lost 6 bases and 0 bases, there was a span of 9 bases. Germline V gene lookup returns CDR1 SQVTM and CDR2 ANQGSEA. The CDR3 covers 13 residues. The CDR3 loop is CSVSQGSGNTIYF. DNA of the CDR3: TGCAGCGTCTCACAGGGCTCTGGAAACACCATATATTTT.

This chain links TRBV5-8 with TRBJ2-7; D gene unclear. The germline V gene has CDR1 SGHTS and CDR2 YDEGEE. The CDR3 runs 15 residues. V gave up 1 base and J gave up 2 bases, with 13 bases separating them. CDR3 sequence reads: CASSLLSGFPYEQYF. Written as DNA, the CDR3 is TGTGCCAGCAGCTTGTTGTCCGGTTTCCCCTACGAGCAGTACTTC.

This clone was counted a single time. The V and J genes are TRBV9 and TRBJ1-2; 7 nucleotides agree with TRBD1. Germline lookup yields CDR1 SGDLS and CDR2 YYNGEE. Trimming removed 4 bases from V and 2 bases from J; junction bases left unmatched: 5. This CDR3 is built from 14 residues. The CDR3 sequence is CASSLGTANYGYTF. In DNA form, the CDR3 reads TGTGCCAGCAGCCTCGGGACAGCAAACTATGGCTACACCTTC.

J is TRBJ2-4 and V is TRBV5-1, with TRBD2 as a possible D gene (5 bases). Germline-derived CDR1 and CDR2 are SGHRS and YFSETQ. The V gene lost 4 bases and the J gene lost 6 bases, with 11 bases spanning the gap. The CDR3 sequence is 13 residues long. CDR3 DNA: TGCGCCAGCAGCAGCGGACTGAGAAACATTCAGTACTTC. The encoded protein is CASSSGLRNIQYF.

This clone was seen more than once but under ten times. The chain uses TRBV6-4 and TRBJ2-3; D not certain. V was pared by 3 bases and J by 3 bases, with 10 bases between. The V gene's germline CDR1 is MRHNA and CDR2 SNTAGT. The CDR3 has 14 residues. CDR3 sequence reads: CASSEDDSTDTQYF. The CDR3, as DNA: TGTGCCAGCAGTGAAGACGACTCAACAGATACGCAGTATTTT.